These 25 T cell receptor beta chains were all obtained from the same sample, sequenced in a study of shared clonotypes between healthy human individuals (TCRdb year 2020). CD8 naive samples consisted of CD45RO-negative cells that were positively selected for CCR7, yielding a CD45RA+CCR7+ population without TemRA cells. The library came from the immunoSEQ multiplex PCR assay. TCRdb took over this immuneACCESS table, retaining in-frame rearrangements with V and J assigned. Such tables are incomplete; in checked studies, under half of the missing clones stem from an unresolved V gene, and the remainder is unexplained. The sample table shows 550,000 to 750,000 clones, and roughly 95% are seen once. 0.09% to 0.13% of the sample lies in the top ten. The specimen sequenced was naive CD8+ T cells sorted from blood. The cell subset or site label here, explained by the study, means: CD45RA+CCR7+. These receptors all stem from a woman in her 30s in good health.

The V and J genes are TRBV7-8 and TRBJ2-2; D could derive from TRBD1 or TRBD2 (5 bases each). Trimming stripped 3 bases from V and 3 bases from J, with 8 bases between. The CDR3 runs to 14 residues. Germline loops: CDR1 SGHVS, CDR2 FQNEAQ. CDR3 residues: CASSFGGYTGELFF. The CDR3, as DNA: TGTGCCAGCAGCTTTGGGGGTTACACCGGGGAGCTGTTTTTT.

The chain's CDR3 is CAWDQYGPERSDTQYF. Here the CDR3 DNA reads TGTGCCTGGGATCAATACGGTCCTGAAAGGTCAGATACGCAGTATTTT. V usage is TRBV30 and J usage is TRBJ2-3; the D is unclear. The CDR3 is 16 residues long. The V end lost 5 bases, the J end lost 4 bases, and 22 bases lay between the germline ends. Germline values: CDR1 GTSNPN, CDR2 SVGIG (reference sequence).

This clone was seen just once. The chain employs TRBV28 and TRBJ2-5; D perhaps matches TRBD1 (6 bases). V lost 4 bases to trimming and J lost 2 bases, with 17 bases between them. The CDR3 covers 16 residues. Germline CDR1 reads MDHEN; CDR2 reads SYDVKM. The CDR3 loop is CASSSAQGWGQETQYF. As DNA, the CDR3 is TGTGCCAGCAGTTCCGCACAGGGCTGGGGGCAAGAGACCCAGTACTTC.

The rearrangement uses TRBV19 and TRBJ2-1, with D perhaps TRBD1 (5 bases). Germline values: CDR1 LNHDA, CDR2 SQIVND (reference sequence). The CDR3 loop spans 17 amino acids. Trimming cost V 5 bases and J 3 bases, with 20 bases left between them. CDR3 region: CASSLTEVLPIYNEQFF. CDR3 in DNA: TGTGCCAGTAGTTTGACAGAAGTCTTGCCGATCTACAATGAGCAGTTCTTC. Variable domain in full (rest from reference TRBV19 and TRBJ2-1): DGGITQSPKYLFRKEGQNVTLSCEQNLNHDAMYWYRQDPGQGLRLIYYSQIVNDFQKGDIAEGYSVSREKKESFPLTVTSAQKNPTAFYLCASSLTEVLPIYNEQFFGPGTRLTVL.

This clone was observed a single time. The chain has TRBV18 and TRBJ1-2, with 9 bases identical to TRBD1. CDR3 size: 16 residues. Germline V gene sequence: CDR1 KGHSH, CDR2 LQKENI. V gave up 2 bases and J gave up 4 bases; unmatched junction bases: 8. CDR3 sequence reads: CASSPNKGQGPYGYTF. CDR3 sequence (DNA): TGTGCCAGCTCACCAAATAAGGGACAGGGTCCCTATGGCTACACCTTC.

V usage is TRBV18 and J usage is TRBJ1-2, with no clear D. Looked up from germline, CDR1 is KGHSH and CDR2 is LQKENI. V was pared by 6 bases and J by 7 bases, with 12 bases between. CDR3 length equals 12 residues. CDR3 sequence (DNA): TGTGCCAGCTCGCGTTTCTCAGGTGGCTACACCTTC. Translating gives CASSRFSGGYTF.

In this sample, this clone turned up a few times. Other DNA sequences in this specimen translate into the identical CDR3. The rearrangement joins TRBV28 to TRBJ2-7, with TRBD2 matching 8 bases. The V gene's germline CDR1 is MDHEN and CDR2 SYDVKM. V lost 1 base, J lost 2 bases, and 1 base stayed unmatched. The CDR3 is 14 residues long. The CDR3 DNA follows: TGTGCCAGCAGTTTATTAGCGGGAACCTACGAGCAGTACTTC. Translation: CASSLLAGTYEQYF.

V and J are TRBV27 and TRBJ2-1, with D possibly TRBD2 on 5 matching bases. Germline V gives CDR1 MNHEY, CDR2 SMNVEV (reference sequence). Trimming removed 0 bases at V and 6 bases at J, with 9 bases between. The CDR3 has 14 amino acids. CDR3 residues: CASSLSRTANEQFF. The CDR3 nucleotides read TGTGCCAGCAGTTTATCGAGGACTGCCAATGAGCAGTTCTTC.

V is TRBV28 and J is TRBJ1-5, with a tentative D call TRBD1 (5 bases). Germline CDR1 is MDHEN and CDR2 is SYDVKM. The CDR3 consists of 14 residues. Trimming removed 3 bases from V and 5 bases from J, with 11 bases in between. The CDR3 DNA reads TGTGCCAGCAGTTTTGCCGGGACCCATCAGCCCCAGCATTTT. This encodes CASSFAGTHQPQHF.

The chain has TRBV15 and TRBJ2-4, with TRBD2 matching over 11 bases. Trimming at V came to 0 bases and at J to 9 bases, leaving 4 bases not matched to a gene. Germline-derived CDR1 and CDR2 are LNHNV and YYDKDF (reference sequence). The CDR3 extends over 15 amino acids. The CDR3 sequence: CATSRDLLAGVIQYF. As DNA, the CDR3 is TGTGCCACCAGCAGAGATTTACTAGCGGGAGTCATTCAGTACTTC.

This clone was seen more than once but under ten times. The J gene is TRBJ2-7, the V gene TRBV13; the D gene is possibly TRBD2 (5 bases). V was clipped by 4 bases and J by 7 bases, with 8 bases between them. Germline V CDR1 and CDR2: PRHDT, FYEKMQ (reference sequence). CDR3 length: 11 residues. This CDR3 reads CASSSRGEQYF. CDR3 bases: TGTGCCAGCAGCTCACGGGGAGAGCAGTACTTC. Combining the CDR3 with reference TRBV13 and TRBJ2-7 gives the whole variable domain AAGVIQSPRHLIKEKRETATLKCYPIPRHDTVYWYQQGPGQDPQFLISFYEKMQSDKGSIPDRFSAQQFSDYHSELNMSSLELGDSALYFCASSSRGEQYFGPGTRLTVT.

The J gene is TRBJ1-3, the V gene TRBV11-2, with D hard to call. V shed 1 base and J shed 0 bases, with 7 bases lying between them. The CDR3 is made up of 15 amino acids. The germline gives CDR1 SGHAT, CDR2 FQNNGV. The CDR3 coding sequence is TGTGCCAGCAGCTTAGTCCCGTACTCTGGAAACACCATATATTTT. Translation: CASSLVPYSGNTIYF.

With regard to this clone: At one boundary the junction diverges from the germline segment, which might be a read error. This chain joins TRBV13 and TRBJ2-7; 8 nucleotides line up with TRBD2. Germline CDR1 and CDR2: PRHDT and FYEKMQ (reference sequence). CDR3 length: 14 amino acids. The CDR3 loop is CASSLGAGHAREGF. The CDR3 DNA is TGTGCCAGCAGCTTAGGAGCTGGGCACGCCCGGGAGGGGTTC.

V usage is TRBV5-6 and J usage is TRBJ2-3; D might be TRBD2 (5 bases). Germline CDR1 is SGHDT and CDR2 is YYEEEE. The CDR3 runs 14 residues. Trimming cost V 5 bases and J 2 bases, with 12 bases left between them. Here the CDR3 reads CASSTRSDTDTQYF. CDR3 sequence (DNA): TGTGCCAGCAGTACTAGAAGCGACACAGATACGCAGTATTTT.

The rearrangement uses TRBV29-1 and TRBJ2-5; D perhaps matches TRBD2 (7 bases). The better agreement between TRBJ2-7 and the DNA end casts doubt on the J call. The length of the CDR3 is 14 residues. Germline values: CDR1 SQVTM, CDR2 ANQGSEA. The CDR3 region has the DNA TGCAGCGTTGATGGGGGCGGGAGTGGTTACGAGCAGTACTTC. Translated: CSVDGGGSGYEQYF.

The rearrangement joins TRBV2 to TRBJ2-3, with TRBD2 as a possible D gene (5 bases). The germline V gene has CDR1 SNHLY and CDR2 FYNNEI. The CDR3 loop spans 15 amino acids. Deletions cut 1 base from V and 1 base from J, with 9 bases between. The CDR3 nucleotides read TGTGCCAGCAGTGAAGGGGCTAGCCGCACAGATACGCAGTATTTT. It encodes CASSEGASRTDTQYF.

The chain employs TRBV28 and TRBJ1-2, with D unclear. The germline V gene has CDR1 MDHEN and CDR2 SYDVKM. This CDR3 has 12 amino acids. V was cut by 4 bases and J by 4 bases, with 7 bases left in between. As DNA, the CDR3 is TGTGCCAGCAGTTACGGCTTCTATGGCTACACCTTC. Encoded protein: CASSYGFYGYTF.

The chain uses TRBV5-6 and TRBJ2-7, with TRBD2 as a possible D gene (6 bases). Germline CDR1 is SGHDT and CDR2 is YYEEEE. This CDR3 is 14 amino acids long. Trimming took off 4 bases at V and 4 bases at J, with 15 bases between the two ends. The CDR3 protein is CASSPPGGVYEQYF. The CDR3 DNA follows: TGTGCCAGCAGCCCCCCCGGGGGAGTTTACGAGCAGTACTTC.

This chain joins TRBV30 and TRBJ2-2; TRBD1 matches 10 bases. The junction had 5 bases not matched to a gene; V was cut back by 0 bases and J by 4 bases. Germline V gene sequence: CDR1 GTSNPN, CDR2 SVGIG (reference sequence). The CDR3 is 16 residues long. The CDR3 region has the DNA TGTGCCTGGAGTGTAGGGTGGACAGGGGGCACCGGGGAGCTGTTTTTT. It translates to CAWSVGWTGGTGELFF.

This clone was seen a handful of times. Other DNA sequences in the same sample also yield this CDR3. The chain links TRBV7-9 to TRBJ2-7; no clear D. The CDR3 contains 14 residues. The ends were cut back, 1 base at V and 0 bases at J, with 7 bases in the middle. From germline, CDR1 is SEHNR and CDR2 FQNEAQ (reference sequence). CDR3 nucleotides: TGTGCCAGCAGCTTAGTTGGCAGCTCCTACGAGCAGTACTTC. Its translation is CASSLVGSSYEQYF.

The chain couples TRBV2 to TRBJ1-4; no firm D call. The CDR3 is 13 residues long. Between the trimmed V and J ends, which lost 7 bases and 8 bases, there was a span of 14 bases. Germline CDR1 SNHLY, CDR2 FYNNEI. As DNA, the CDR3 is TGTGCCAGCACTACGCCGATGGGCGAAAAACTGTTTTTT. Protein: CASTTPMGEKLFF.

The chain recombines TRBV6-1 with TRBJ1-5; TRBD1 might be the D (6 bases). The CDR3 is 16 residues long. Germline-derived CDR1 and CDR2 are MNHNS and SASEGT. Trimming stripped 3 bases from V and 4 bases from J, with 16 bases between. The CDR3 here is CASSDITGWVNQPQHF. CDR3 coding DNA: TGTGCCAGCAGTGATATAACAGGGTGGGTTAATCAGCCCCAGCATTTT.

The rearrangement links TRBV28 to TRBJ2-1; 7 positions agree with TRBD2. This CDR3 is built from 14 residues. Germline V gene data show CDR1 as MDHEN and CDR2 as SYDVKM. The junction had 8 bases not matched to a gene; V was cut back by 7 bases and J by 5 bases. CDR3 bases: TGTGCCAGCACCTTACCGGGACTAAACAATGAGCAGTTCTTC. Its protein is CASTLPGLNNEQFF.

The rearrangement uses TRBV6-5 and TRBJ2-5; no clear D gene. Germline V gene lookup returns CDR1 MNHEY and CDR2 SVGAGI. Trimming left V 5 bases short and J 5 bases short, with 15 bases between. The CDR3 sequence is 14 residues long. The CDR3: CASSQSDPGETQYF. The DNA for the CDR3 is TGTGCCAGCAGTCAGTCGGACCCCGGGGAGACCCAGTACTTC.

In DNA, the CDR3 is TGTGCCAGCAGTTTGATAAAAGCGAACACTGAAGCTTTCTTT. Encoded protein: CASSLIKANTEAFF. The chain has TRBV6-5 and TRBJ1-1, with D unclear. Deletions cut 4 bases from V and 1 base from J, with 10 bases between. Germline V CDR1 and CDR2: MNHEY, SVGAGI. CDR3 size: 14 residues.